The following is a TCR beta chain sequence with its context. The antigen remains unidentified. Chemo-refractory metastatic non-small-cell lung cancer patients underwent focal radiation alongside CTLA-4 blockade with ipilimumab. Assay: immunoSEQ multiplex PCR; the TCRdb copy retains only in-frame clones and omits some. The sample holds over 45,000 clones; over 75% are singletons and the top ten take roughly 17%. This record belongs to a study of radiotherapy plus CTLA-4 blockade in lung cancer. Study findings and constraints: The best predictor of response was reported to be early blood T cell clone dynamics, with interferon-beta.

This receptor was identified in a human donor with non-small cell lung cancer who had a complete response to radiotherapy plus ipilimumab. Source: peripheral blood, taken from a patient treated with radiotherapy plus ipilimumab.

The CDR3 nucleotides are TGTGCCAGCAGCGTAGGACTAGCGGGCCCCACAGATACGCAGTATTTT. Its translation is CASSVGLAGPTDTQYF. The chain combines TRBV9 with TRBJ2-3, with 10 bases matching TRBD2. CDR1 is SGDLS, CDR2 YYNGEE, per germline. J was trimmed by 2 bases and V by 0 bases; bases with no gene match: 3. The CDR3 covers 16 residues.